A single sample gave rise to the 2 T cell receptor beta chains below, sequenced in a study of CD8 T cells in Susac syndrome. Reverse transcription of roughly 0.45 to 1 ug RNA was carried out with random hexamers. TCRdb fed the immunoSEQ multiplex PCR reads into MiXCR, producing one record per CDR3 protein. The data contain fewer than 150,000 distinct CDR3 sequences, nearly 95% of them singletons. The sequenced material came from CD4+ T cells from PBMCs. These receptors were obtained from a human donor in good health.

This chain joins TRBV7-8 and TRBJ1-1; 11 bases are shared with TRBD1. V shed 2 bases and J 9 bases; nucleotides not matched to a gene: 23. The CDR3 runs 20 residues. Germline V CDR1 and CDR2: SGHVS, FQNEAQ. The CDR3 coding sequence is TGTGCCAGCAGCTTAAGAAGGACAGGGGGCGCGTTAAGCCCATTCGGACAAGCTTTCTTT. It codes for CASSLRRTGGALSPFGQAFF.

This chain links TRBV28 with TRBJ2-7, with TRBD2 identical over 7 bases. CDR1 MDHEN and CDR2 SYDVKM come from the germline V gene. CDR3 length equals 14 residues. V lost 3 bases, J lost 6 bases, and 8 bases stayed unmatched. The CDR3 nucleotides read TGTGCCAGCAGTTTGGGAGGGCTACTACCCGAGCAGTACTTC. This encodes CASSLGGLLPEQYF.